These 11 T cell receptor beta chains originate from one sample sequenced in a study of T cells in narcolepsy. Sequencing used immunoSEQ multiplex PCR; TCRdb keeps in-frame clones, though not all of them. The sample includes some 24,000 clones, approximately 89% of them seen just once. Sample: CD45RA- memory CD4+ T cells from PBMCs. Receptors were obtained from a human donor with narcolepsy.

This clone was seen a handful of times. The chain employs TRBV19 and TRBJ1-5; 9 positions agree with TRBD1. Per the germline V gene, CDR1 is LNHDA and CDR2 is SQIVND (reference sequence). This CDR3 has 13 amino acids. Germline trimming cut 5 bases from V and 9 bases from J; bases unmatched to any gene: 5. CDR3 sequence reads: CASSSGTGRPQHF. CDR3 in DNA: TGTGCCAGTAGTTCCGGGACAGGGCGGCCCCAGCATTTT.

CDR3 in amino acids: CASNRRGGVNQPQHF. DNA for the CDR3: TGTGCCAGCAATCGTCGAGGGGGGGTAAATCAGCCCCAGCATTTT. This chain uses TRBV6-1 with TRBJ1-5; weak D call: TRBD1 (6 bases). From germline, CDR1 is MNHNS and CDR2 SASEGT. V was cut by 7 bases and J by 4 bases, with 17 bases left in between. CDR3 length: 15 residues.

This rearrangement joins TRBV19 to TRBJ1-2, with 7 bases lining up with TRBD1. Losses at the gene ends were 3 bases for V and 4 bases for J; bases not matched to a gene: 11. Germline values: CDR1 LNHDA, CDR2 SQIVND (reference sequence). The CDR3 sequence is 16 residues long. CDR3 protein: CASSMTRTGASYGYTF. CDR3 sequence (DNA): TGTGCCAGTAGTATGACCCGGACAGGAGCTAGCTATGGCTACACCTTC.

The chain is built from TRBV7-2 and TRBJ1-1; D gene uncertain. The V gene lost 7 bases and the J gene lost 8 bases, with 20 bases spanning the gap. CDR3 length: 14 amino acids. Germline CDR1 and CDR2: SGHTA and FQGNSA. The CDR3 nucleotides read TGTGCCAGCAACCCCAGCAGACTACTGGGGGAAGCTTTCTTT. The encoded protein is CASNPSRLLGEAFF.

A single count supports this clone. The chain carries TRBV15 and TRBJ2-7; maybe TRBD2 (6 bases). CDR1 is LNHNV and CDR2 is YYDKDF in the germline V gene (reference sequence). The CDR3 is made up of 12 amino acids. Deletions cut 2 bases from V and 7 bases from J, with 9 bases between. CDR3 nucleotide sequence: TGTGCCACCAGCAGACCCCGGGGGGAGCAGTACTTC. Its protein is CATSRPRGEQYF.

The chain joins TRBV2 to TRBJ1-6; 8 bases agree with TRBD1. Germline V CDR1 and CDR2: SNHLY, FYNNEI. The J segment lost 8 bases and the V segment lost 5 bases, leaving 5 bases of the junction unmatched. This CDR3 is built from 14 residues. DNA for the CDR3: TGTGCCAGCAGTTTTGACAGGGGCTATTCACCCCTCCACTTT. It specifies CASSFDRGYSPLHF.

This clone was recorded a few times. The chain carries TRBV20-1 and TRBJ1-4; D gene unclear. The CDR3 contains 11 residues. Germline V gene lookup returns CDR1 DFQATT and CDR2 SNEGSKA (reference sequence). The V end was cut by 4 bases, the J end by 8 bases, with 8 bases between. This CDR3 reads CSAIQREKLFF. The CDR3 DNA follows: TGCAGTGCTATACAGCGGGAAAAACTGTTTTTT.

CDR3 residues: CAWSLTRRANYEQYF. Written as DNA, the CDR3 is TGTGCCTGGAGTCTGACGAGGAGGGCTAATTACGAGCAGTACTTC. The genes are TRBV30 and TRBJ2-7, with D perhaps TRBD2 (6 bases). Germline V gene sequence: CDR1 GTSNPN, CDR2 SVGIG (reference sequence). The CDR3 length is 15 residues. Trimming removed 2 bases at V and 4 bases at J, with 18 bases between.

Notes on this clone: In the same sample, other DNA sequences code for this CDR3. The CDR3 here is CASSSGNGGTEAFF. In nucleotides, the CDR3 is TGTGCCAGCAGCTCAGGAAACGGGGGCACTGAAGCTTTCTTT. The rearrangement links TRBV5-4 to TRBJ1-1; tentatively, D is TRBD1 (5 bases). The CDR3 has 14 residues. V lost 3 bases and J lost 4, with 13 bases in between. The germline V gene has CDR1 SGHNT and CDR2 YYREEE (reference sequence).

The V call is TRBV7-2, the J call TRBJ2-7, with 10 nucleotides matching TRBD2. Trimming at V came to 6 bases and at J to 1 base, leaving 3 bases not matched to a gene. The CDR3 runs to 14 residues. Germline CDR1 is SGHTA and CDR2 is FQGNSA. DNA of the CDR3: TGTGCCAGCAGACCTAGCGGGAGATCCTACGAGCAGTACTTC. It is translated as CASRPSGRSYEQYF.

V and J are TRBV7-9 and TRBJ1-2; D ambiguous. V lost 3 bases to trimming and J lost 5 bases, with 10 bases between them. CDR3 length: 13 residues. Germline CDR1 and CDR2: SEHNR and FQNEAQ (reference sequence). CDR3 coding DNA: TGTGCCAGCAGCTTTAGCCGGCCTTATGGCTACACCTTC. Protein: CASSFSRPYGYTF. The complete variable domain, with remaining parts taken from reference TRBV7-9 and TRBJ1-2, reads DTGVSQNPRHKITKRGQNVTFRCDPISEHNRLYWYRQTLGQGPEFLTYFQNEAQLEKSRLLSDRFSAERPKGSFSTLEIQRTEQGDSAMYLCASSFSRPYGYTFGSGTRLTVV.